This passage covers 13 T cell receptor beta chains from one sample sequenced in a study of tumor-infiltrating lymphocytes in localized non-small cell lung cancer. Generated by immunoSEQ multiplex PCR, the TCRdb table keeps only in-frame clones and is missing some. This sample has 3,000 to 4,000 clones, with 66% found just once. Sequenced input: uninvolved lung tissue not adjacent to the tumor. These receptors all stem from a human donor with non-small cell lung cancer.

This clone was seen more than once but under ten times. The chain carries TRBV9 and TRBJ2-1, with 12 nucleotides matching TRBD2. The CDR3 runs 17 residues. Germline assignment: CDR1 SGDLS and CDR2 YYNGEE. Trimming cost V 0 bases and J 6 bases; bases outside gene matches: 7. DNA of the CDR3: TGTGCCAGCAGCGTAGCGGGTAGACTAGCGGGGGTCAATGAGCAGTTCTTC. Translated, it gives CASSVAGRLAGVNEQFF.

This sequence joins TRBV7-9 and TRBJ1-4; TRBD1 is a possible D gene (5 bases). Germline CDR1 SEHNR, CDR2 FQNEAQ (reference sequence). Trimming left V 1 base short and J 7 bases short, with 10 bases between. The CDR3 totals 14 residues. The CDR3 DNA is TGTGCCAGCAGCTTAGGAGGGGTGGGTGAAAAACTGTTTTTT. Its translation: CASSLGGVGEKLFF.

The chain employs TRBV2 and TRBJ2-2; D is unresolved. Per the germline V gene, CDR1 is SNHLY and CDR2 is FYNNEI. This CDR3 contains 14 residues. V lost 6 bases, J lost 6 bases, and 14 bases lay in between. This CDR3 reads CASRGFGLAGELFF. The CDR3 DNA follows: TGTGCCAGCAGGGGATTCGGGTTGGCCGGGGAGCTGTTTTTT. The variable domain in full, completed from reference TRBV2 and TRBJ2-2, reads EPEVTQTPSHQVTQMGQEVILRCVPISNHLYFYWYRQILGQKVEFLVSFYNNEISEKSEIFDDQFSVERPDGSNFTLKIRSTKLEDSAMYFCASRGFGLAGELFFGEGSRLTVL.

The V and J genes are TRBV4-1 and TRBJ2-7, with D perhaps matching TRBD2 (7 bases). Germline lookup yields CDR1 MGHRA and CDR2 YSYEKL. V dropped 3 bases and J dropped 5 bases, with 17 bases sitting between them. The CDR3 covers 15 residues. In DNA form, the CDR3 reads TGCGCCAGCAGCCACCGCGGGGGCTTATCCGACGAGCAGTACTTC. Protein: CASSHRGGLSDEQYF.

This chain connects TRBV9 to TRBJ2-1; no firm D call. The CDR3 consists of 11 residues. Trimming stripped 4 bases from V and 5 bases from J, with 4 bases between. CDR1 and CDR2 from the germline V gene are SGDLS and YYNGEE. The CDR3 coding sequence is TGTGCCAGCAGCCTCGACAATGAGCAGTTCTTC. Its translation: CASSLDNEQFF. Full variable domain (remainder filled in from reference TRBV9 and TRBJ2-1): DSGVTQTPKHLITATGQRVTLRCSPRSGDLSVYWYQQSLDQGLQFLIQYYNGEERAKGNILERFSAQQFPDLHSELNLSSLELGDSALYFCASSLDNEQFFGPGTRLTVL.

V is TRBV5-8 and J is TRBJ1-2; no definite D call. This CDR3 has 13 residues. CDR1 is SGHTS, CDR2 YDEGEE, per germline. V gave up 4 bases and J gave up 5 bases, with 12 bases separating them. CDR3 amino acids: CASSHPGGYGYTF. CDR3 sequence (DNA): TGTGCCAGCAGCCACCCCGGAGGGTATGGCTACACCTTC.

The chain combines TRBV7-3 with TRBJ2-5, with a tentative D call TRBD2 (5 bases). The germline V gene has CDR1 SGHTA and CDR2 FQGTGA. The CDR3 consists of 17 residues. Trimming took off 5 bases at V and 0 bases at J, with 19 bases between the two ends. This CDR3 reads CASSRPFRAEYQETQYF. Written as DNA, the CDR3 is TGTGCCAGCAGCAGGCCTTTTCGAGCGGAGTACCAAGAGACCCAGTACTTC.

Only one count was recorded for this clone. This sequence joins TRBV6-5 and TRBJ2-1, with D perhaps TRBD2 (7 bases). Trimming took off 7 bases at V and 6 bases at J, with 19 bases between the two ends. The CDR3 sequence is 15 residues long. Germline CDR1 and CDR2: MNHEY and SVGAGI. Written as DNA, the CDR3 is TGTGCCAGCACCCAAAGGGGGGGCTATGGCAATGAGCAGTTCTTC. Translation gives CASTQRGGYGNEQFF.

The gene calls are TRBV30 and TRBJ2-7; possible D gene TRBD1, 6 bases. Germline V gene data show CDR1 as GTSNPN and CDR2 as SVGIG (reference sequence). With 0 bases removed from V and 4 bases from J, the gap between germline ends came to 10 bases. The CDR3 extends over 13 amino acids. DNA of the CDR3: TGTGCCTGGAGTGTAAAAGGGGGATACGAGCAGTACTTC. This codes for CAWSVKGGYEQYF. The full variable domain, with the rest looked up from reference TRBV30 and TRBJ2-7, is SQTIHQWPATLVQPVGSPLSLECTVEGTSNPNLYWYRQAAGRGLQLLFYSVGIGQISSEVPQNLSASRPQDRQFILSSKKLLLSDSGFYLCAWSVKGGYEQYFGPGTRLTVT.

CDR3 bases: TGTGCCAGCAGCCCGACGGATAGCTATGGCTACACCTTC. It specifies CASSPTDSYGYTF. This rearrangement joins TRBV7-9 to TRBJ1-2; D gene unclear. The CDR3 has 13 amino acids. Germline V gives CDR1 SEHNR, CDR2 FQNEAQ (reference sequence). The ends were cut back, 5 bases at V and 4 bases at J, with 11 bases in the middle. The full variable domain, with the rest looked up from reference TRBV7-9 and TRBJ1-2, is DTGVSQNPRHKITKRGQNVTFRCDPISEHNRLYWYRQTLGQGPEFLTYFQNEAQLEKSRLLSDRFSAERPKGSFSTLEIQRTEQGDSAMYLCASSPTDSYGYTFGSGTRLTVV.

The V gene is TRBV19, the J gene TRBJ2-5; no clear D. The germline CDR1 and CDR2 sequences are LNHDA and SQIVND (reference sequence). The CDR3 runs 13 residues. The ends were cut back, 3 bases at V and 5 bases at J, with 10 bases in the middle. CDR3 region: CASSMSGAETQYF. The CDR3 DNA reads as TGTGCCAGTAGTATGTCGGGTGCGGAGACCCAGTACTTC.

The rearrangement joins TRBV9 to TRBJ2-2; TRBD2 is a possible D gene (5 bases). Looked up from germline, CDR1 is SGDLS and CDR2 is YYNGEE. V was pared by 0 bases and J by 5 bases, with 8 bases between. The CDR3 has 14 amino acids. The CDR3 loop is CASSVVGVTGELFF. The CDR3 DNA is TGTGCCAGCAGCGTAGTGGGAGTTACCGGGGAGCTGTTTTTT.

The chain has TRBV6-9 and TRBJ2-7; D not resolved. Germline V CDR1 and CDR2: MNHGY, SVAAGI. The CDR3 is 11 residues long. V lost 7 bases and J 4 bases, leaving 8 bases between the germline ends. The DNA for the CDR3 is TGTGCCAGCACCTACTCTTACGAGCAGTACTTC. Amino acids: CASTYSYEQYF.